This T cell receptor (beta chain) was documented in a study of shared clonotypes between healthy human individuals. In the study overall: In total, the donors were two women and three men aged 18 to 49. The study, taken as a whole, reports: Non-shared clonotypes had lower generation probabilities than those shared by all four donors.

As to this clone: Its antigen is not identified. Other DNA sequences in the sample encode the same CDR3.

Deep-level running was used for the assay. Sorted-subset replicate PCRs used about 200 ng of genomic DNA. This amount corresponded to 33,000 or so T cell genomes. Clones were sequenced by immunoSEQ multiplex PCR, and TCRdb holds only the in-frame ones, with some missing. The table has 1.5 million to 2.5 million clones, about 95% seen once. Naivety among CD8 cells was defined by CD45RO negativity and positive CCR7 selection, thereby excluding terminally differentiated effector memory CD45RA+ cells. The CDR3 is 16 residues long. The V gene lost 6 bases and the J gene lost 1 base, with 16 bases spanning the gap. From germline, CDR1 is MNHEY and CDR2 SMNVEV (reference sequence).

This TCR was sampled from a man younger than 35 in good health. The sequenced material came from naive CD8+ T cells sorted from blood. V usage is TRBV27 and J usage is TRBJ1-5, with D perhaps matching TRBD1 (6 bases). The CDR3 sequence is CASSPSAGESNQPQHF. In DNA form, the CDR3 reads TGTGCCAGCAGCCCGTCGGCAGGGGAAAGCAATCAGCCCCAGCATTTT.